This TCR beta chain was found in a study of early T cells in non-severe SARS-CoV-2 infection. About the research overall: Investigators sequenced bulk RNA drawn from unsorted whole blood, and chains remained unpaired.

The CDR3 spans 16 residues. V was cut by 5 bases and J by 0 bases, with 11 bases left in between. Per the germline V gene, CDR1 is SEHNR and CDR2 is FQNEAQ (reference sequence). There are many counts of this clonotype. The antigen remains unidentified. Individual cDNA molecules each received unique molecular identifiers attached to them. Each CDR3 protein gets one entry after TCRdb re-called the 5' RACE reads with MiXCR. The table shows more than 30,000 distinct CDR3 sequences, with roughly 6% occurring only once. Study-level points and caveats: A preference for anti-spike CD8 responses marked VDJdb matching, which missed private and CD4 specificities.

The receptor was derived from an adult who was a healthcare worker with PCR-confirmed SARS-CoV-2 infection or an uninfected control (not recorded which). The material sequenced was whole blood. V is TRBV7-9 and J is TRBJ2-6; D remains ambiguous. The CDR3 DNA is TGTGCCAGCAGCCCCTTATCCGGCTCTGGGGCCAACGTCCTGACTTTC. Protein: CASSPLSGSGANVLTF.